Below, 24 T cell receptor beta chains from the same sample are listed, as sequenced in a study of control samples from healthy donors and cancer patients. Data came from immunoSEQ multiplex PCR; TCRdb stores just in-frame clones and leaves some out. The sample lists roughly 150,000 clones; about 86% were seen once. The material sequenced was blood. All receptors derive from a man aged 18 to 30 in good health.

This clone was seen only once. The V and J genes are TRBV19 and TRBJ2-3; TRBD1 is a possible D gene (5 bases). This CDR3 region has 15 residues. V dropped 3 bases and J dropped 6 bases, with 16 bases sitting between them. Germline V gene data show CDR1 as LNHDA and CDR2 as SQIVND (reference sequence). CDR3: CASSIRGHPRDTQYF. CDR3 nucleotide sequence: TGTGCCAGTAGTATTCGCGGACATCCTAGGGATACGCAGTATTTT.

The chain carries TRBV11-2 and TRBJ1-5; no clear D gene. With 0 bases removed from V and 3 bases from J, the gap between germline ends came to 9 bases. Germline CDR1 reads SGHAT; CDR2 reads FQNNGV. The CDR3 is 15 residues long. CDR3 residues: CASSLESAVNQPQHF. The DNA of the CDR3 is TGTGCCAGCAGCTTAGAGTCGGCAGTCAATCAGCCCCAGCATTTT. The full variable domain, completed using reference TRBV11-2 and TRBJ1-5, is EAGVAQSPRYKIIEKRQSVAFWCNPISGHATLYWYQQILGQGPKLLIQFQNNGVVDDSQLPKDRFSAERLKGVDSTLKIQPAKLEDSAVYLCASSLESAVNQPQHFGDGTRLSIL.

The chain couples TRBV21-1 to TRBJ1-1; no DNA check was done on the table's D call, TRBD1. TRBV21-1 constitutes a pseudogene. The CDR3 extends over 17 amino acids. The CDR3 bases are TGTGCCAGCATCCAAGTGGGCTCTGAGAGTAGGAACACTGAAGCTTTCTTT. This sequence encodes CASIQVGSESRNTEAFF.

The CDR3 nucleotides read TGTGCCAGCACCCCGCGGATTATGTTAACAGACGAGCAGTACTTC. Amino acid sequence: CASTPRIMLTDEQYF. The chain employs TRBV2 and TRBJ2-7; D is ambiguous. Germline CDR1 and CDR2: SNHLY and FYNNEI. There are 15 residues in the CDR3. Trimming stripped 7 bases from V and 5 bases from J, with 21 bases between.

V gene TRBV6-5 combines with J gene TRBJ1-4, with D perhaps matching TRBD1 (6 bases). The CDR3 spans 14 residues. The germline gives CDR1 MNHEY, CDR2 SVGAGI. V lost 0 bases and J lost 5, with 7 bases in between. The CDR3 region has the DNA TGTGCCAGCAGTTACTCCACAGGGAATGAAAAACTGTTTTTT. Translating gives CASSYSTGNEKLFF.

This chain links TRBV6-2 or TRBV6-3 with TRBJ1-5, with D possibly being TRBD1 (6 bases). V was clipped by 2 bases and J by 7 bases, with 9 bases between them. The CDR3 is 13 residues long. In germline, CDR1 is MNHEY, CDR2 SVGEGT. The CDR3 sequence is CASSYTDRQPQHF. In DNA form, the CDR3 reads TGTGCCAGCAGTTACACTGACAGGCAGCCCCAGCATTTT.

V gene TRBV7-2 combines with J gene TRBJ2-7, with D uncertain. V lost 5 bases and J 2 bases, leaving 7 bases between the germline ends. CDR1 and CDR2 (germline): SGHTA, FQGNSA. The CDR3 has 12 amino acids. Written as DNA, the CDR3 is TGTGCCAGCAGCACTCCCCCCTACGAGCAGTACTTC. It is translated as CASSTPPYEQYF.

This clone appeared a few times. The gene calls are TRBV7-2 and TRBJ1-4, with 9 positions matching TRBD1. The CDR3 totals 14 residues. The germline CDR1 and CDR2 sequences are SGHTA and FQGNSA. Trimming took 2 bases from V and 11 from J; bases not matched to a gene: 6. This CDR3 is CASSLNRGQGKLFF. DNA of the CDR3: TGTGCCAGCAGCTTAAACAGGGGGCAGGGGAAACTGTTTTTT. Filled out from reference TRBV7-2 and TRBJ1-4, the complete variable domain reads GAGVSQSPSNKVTEKGKDVELRCDPISGHTALYWYRQSLGQGLEFLIYFQGNSAPDKSGLPSDRFSAERTGGSVSTLTIQRTQQEDSAVYLCASSLNRGQGKLFFGSGTQLSVL.

This sequence joins TRBV7-3 and TRBJ2-6, with D maybe TRBD1 (6 bases). V lost 4 bases, J lost 2 bases, and 15 bases lay in between. Germline V CDR1 and CDR2: SGHTA, FQGTGA. The CDR3 sequence is 17 residues long. The CDR3 sequence is CASSSVGQGPGANVLTF. CDR3 in DNA: TGTGCCAGCAGCTCGGTGGGACAAGGGCCTGGGGCCAACGTCCTGACTTTC.

This chain uses TRBV19 with TRBJ2-7; 10 nucleotides match TRBD1. With V trimmed by 1 base and J by 3 bases, 3 bases remained unmatched. This CDR3 region has 15 residues. Germline V lookup: CDR1 LNHDA, CDR2 SQIVND (reference sequence). Here the CDR3 DNA reads TGTGCCAGTAGTATAGCTGGGACAGGGGACTACGAGCAGTACTTC. This gives the protein CASSIAGTGDYEQYF.

This chain uses TRBV13 with TRBJ2-7; D remains ambiguous. V dropped 4 bases and J dropped 3 bases, with 7 bases sitting between them. Germline V CDR1 and CDR2: PRHDT, FYEKMQ (reference sequence). The CDR3 length is 12 residues. The CDR3 here is CASSYDGYEQYF. CDR3 DNA sequence: TGTGCCAGCAGCTATGACGGCTACGAGCAGTACTTC.

The V and J genes are TRBV5-1 and TRBJ2-5; D gene ambiguous. Between the trimmed V and J ends, which lost 0 bases and 7 bases, there was a span of 10 bases. From germline, CDR1 is SGHRS and CDR2 YFSETQ. The CDR3 extends over 13 amino acids. The CDR3 is CASSLDPLPTQYF. DNA of the CDR3: TGCGCCAGCAGCTTGGATCCCCTACCGACCCAGTACTTC.

This chain links TRBV5-6 with TRBJ1-2; the D gene is possibly TRBD1 (5 bases). Trimming took off 0 bases at V and 4 bases at J, with 13 bases between the two ends. CDR1 is SGHDT, CDR2 YYEEEE, per germline. CDR3 length equals 15 residues. The CDR3 reads CASSLGLTGGYGYTF. The CDR3 nucleotides read TGTGCCAGCAGCTTGGGGTTAACGGGGGGCTATGGCTACACCTTC.

The chain uses TRBV14 and TRBJ1-6; D is unresolved. The CDR3 is 16 amino acids. V was shortened by 0 bases and J by 5 bases, with 11 bases between the two germline ends. The germline V gene has CDR1 SGHDN and CDR2 FVKESK. The CDR3 is CASSQDEDSNNSPLHF. CDR3 coding DNA: TGTGCCAGCAGCCAAGATGAAGACTCTAATAATTCACCCCTCCACTTT.

V gene TRBV6-5 combines with J gene TRBJ2-3; 7 bases line up with TRBD2. The germline V gene has CDR1 MNHEY and CDR2 SVGAGI. This CDR3 is 15 amino acids long. V lost 8 bases and J lost 0; bases outside the gene matches: 8. The CDR3 DNA reads as TGTGCCAGCCATTTGGGTAGCGGGAGCACAGATACGCAGTATTTT. It codes for CASHLGSGSTDTQYF.

V is TRBV9 and J is TRBJ2-1, with a weak D call TRBD1 (5 bases). The V end lost 0 bases, the J end lost 5 bases, and 6 bases lay between the germline ends. The germline gives CDR1 SGDLS, CDR2 YYNGEE. The CDR3 is made up of 13 amino acids. CDR3 loop: CASSVVGDNEQFF. CDR3 in DNA: TGTGCCAGCAGCGTAGTAGGGGACAATGAGCAGTTCTTC.

This chain uses TRBV5-6 with TRBJ1-5; D call uncertain. V was trimmed by 0 bases and J by 4 bases, leaving 8 bases between them. Germline V gives CDR1 SGHDT, CDR2 YYEEEE. CDR3 length equals 14 residues. CDR3: CASSLGQRNQPQHF. In nucleotides, the CDR3 is TGTGCCAGCAGCTTGGGGCAGAGGAATCAGCCCCAGCATTTT.

This clone was seen only once. The chain combines TRBV6-5 with TRBJ1-1, with D perhaps TRBD1 (5 bases). V lost 6 bases to trimming and J lost 1 base, with 12 bases between them. From germline, CDR1 is MNHEY and CDR2 SVGAGI. CDR3 length: 14 residues. CDR3 bases: TGTGCCAGCAGAGAGGGGTATACGAACACTGAAGCTTTCTTT. Translating gives CASREGYTNTEAFF.

This rearrangement joins TRBV7-9 to TRBJ1-6, with D maybe TRBD1 (5 bases). The CDR3 spans 12 residues. Trimming left V 4 bases short and J 9 bases short, with 7 bases between. The germline gives CDR1 SEHNR, CDR2 FQNEAQ (reference sequence). CDR3 in DNA: TGTGCCAGCAGCTCAGGGACTTCACCCCTCCACTTT. Its translation: CASSSGTSPLHF.

The V gene is TRBV5-4, the J gene TRBJ2-3; TRBD1 might be the D (5 bases). The CDR3 is 14 amino acids. Germline V gives CDR1 SGHNT, CDR2 YYREEE (reference sequence). V lost 0 bases to trimming and J lost 3 bases, with 8 bases between them. The CDR3 DNA reads as TGTGCCAGCAGCTTGGGGGGCCGAACAGATACGCAGTATTTT. Encoded protein: CASSLGGRTDTQYF.

The chain uses TRBV11-2 and TRBJ1-4; possibly TRBD1 for D (6 bases). V lost 3 bases and J 8 bases, leaving 16 bases between the germline ends. CDR3 size: 15 residues. Germline values: CDR1 SGHAT, CDR2 FQNNGV. CDR3 in DNA: TGTGCCAGCAGCTTTAAGGGGGGGACGGGAGAAAAACTGTTTTTT. This sequence encodes CASSFKGGTGEKLFF.

This clone was seen just once. The chain recombines TRBV2 with TRBJ1-2; D uncertain. This CDR3 comprises 14 residues. Germline V gene data show CDR1 as SNHLY and CDR2 as FYNNEI. V lost 5 bases, J lost 6 bases, and 16 bases lay in between. The CDR3 bases are TGTGCCAGCAGTTTCCGGACCGCTTTCCATGGCTACACCTTC. Translating gives CASSFRTAFHGYTF. Looking up the rest from reference TRBV2 and TRBJ1-2 gives the full variable domain: EPEVTQTPSHQVTQMGQEVILRCVPISNHLYFYWYRQILGQKVEFLVSFYNNEISEKSEIFDDQFSVERPDGSNFTLKIRSTKLEDSAMYFCASSFRTAFHGYTFGSGTRLTVV.

The rearrangement uses TRBV3-1 (or the pseudogene TRBV3-2) and TRBJ2-3, with D possibly being TRBD1 (5 bases). Trimming took off 4 bases at V and 4 bases at J, with 18 bases between the two ends. There are 16 residues in the CDR3. Germline values: CDR1 LGHDT, CDR2 YNNKEL (reference sequence). The CDR3 nucleotides read TGTGCCAGCAGCCGAACCAATAGGGGTGGCGCAGATACGCAGTATTTT. The encoded protein is CASSRTNRGGADTQYF.

This clone was observed a few times. The genes are TRBV5-6 and TRBJ2-1, with D perhaps matching TRBD1 (6 bases). Germline assignment: CDR1 SGHDT and CDR2 YYEEEE. V shed 3 bases and J shed 8 bases, with 18 bases lying between them. The CDR3 runs to 15 residues. CDR3 protein: CASSSSLGASHEQFF. CDR3 nucleotide sequence: TGTGCCAGCAGCTCTTCGCTGGGGGCGTCGCATGAGCAGTTCTTC.